These 30 T cell receptor beta chains came from one sample sequenced in a study of CD8+CD57+ T cells in acquired aplastic anemia. It was genomic DNA that served as the template for profiling TCR beta VDJ and CDR3. TCRdb reprocessed the reads with MiXCR, giving one entry per CDR3 protein. The repertoire consists of roughly 190,000 distinct CDR3 sequences, with roughly half occurring once and the leading ten covering approximately 9.7%. Patients selected for sequencing had displayed CD8+CD57+ cell expansion by flow cytometry. Sample: sorted CD4+, CD8+, or CD8+CD57+ T cells (not recorded which) from PBMCs. These receptors were taken from a human donor with aplastic anemia.

This clonotype was observed at least ten times. The rearrangement uses TRBV9 and TRBJ2-3, with D perhaps TRBD1 or TRBD2 (5 bases each). V was cut by 4 bases and J by 2 bases, with 14 bases left in between. The CDR3 runs to 15 residues. The germline V gene encodes CDR1 SGDLS and CDR2 YYNGEE. In nucleotides, the CDR3 is TGTGCCAGCAGCACCTGGGACGCACTCACAGATACGCAGTATTTT. It encodes CASSTWDALTDTQYF.

As concerns this clonotype: At one end the junction does not follow the germline gene, possibly because of a read error. The chain joins TRBV7-3 to TRBJ1-2; D not resolved. The length of the CDR3 is 13 residues. Germline loops: CDR1 SGHTA, CDR2 FQGTGA. CDR3 amino acids: CASSPPDGYDYTF. In DNA form, the CDR3 reads TGTGCCAGCAGCCCGCCGGACGGCTATGACTACACCTTC.

Only a few counts were recorded for this clonotype. V gene TRBV6-1 combines with J gene TRBJ1-1, with a possible D match to TRBD1 (5 bases). Germline CDR1 MNHNS, CDR2 SASEGT. Between the trimmed V and J ends, which lost 7 bases and 2 bases, there was a span of 14 bases. The CDR3 extends over 14 amino acids. Here the CDR3 reads CASITGTFNTEAFF. The CDR3 DNA sequence: TGTGCCAGCATCACCGGGACTTTTAACACTGAAGCTTTCTTT.

This clonotype was counted at least ten times. The V and J genes are TRBV24-1 and TRBJ1-1; D possibly corresponds to TRBD1 (5 bases). The CDR3 is 14 residues long. The germline CDR1 and CDR2 sequences are KGHDR and SFDVKD. V lost 5 bases and J 4 bases, leaving 13 bases between the germline ends. CDR3 coding DNA: TGTGCCACCAGTGCCAAGGTCGGGGGCACTGAAGCTTTCTTT. Its protein product is CATSAKVGGTEAFF.

This clonotype came up a few times. The chain employs TRBV6-1 and TRBJ1-5; 11 positions match TRBD1. This CDR3 region has 16 residues. The V and J ends lost 0 bases and 4 bases, in that order; junction bases with no gene match: 2. Germline V gene sequence: CDR1 MNHNS, CDR2 SASEGT. CDR3 nucleotides: TGTGCCAGCAGTGAAGCAGGACAGGGGGCAAATCAGCCCCAGCATTTT. Translated, it gives CASSEAGQGANQPQHF.

The V call is TRBV5-1, the J call TRBJ2-7; D may be TRBD1 (5 bases). The ends were cut back, 1 base at V and 7 bases at J, with 18 bases in the middle. Germline V lookup: CDR1 SGHRS, CDR2 YFSETQ. The CDR3 consists of 15 residues. The chain's CDR3 is CASSLQGAVWSEQYF. The CDR3 DNA is TGCGCCAGCAGCTTGCAGGGTGCGGTTTGGTCGGAGCAGTACTTC. Combining the CDR3 with reference TRBV5-1 and TRBJ2-7 gives the whole variable domain KAGVTQTPRYLIKTRGQQVTLSCSPISGHRSVSWYQQTPGQGLQFLFEYFSETQRNKGNFPGRFSGRQFSNSRSEMNVSTLELGDSALYLCASSLQGAVWSEQYFGPGTRLTVT.

V is TRBV19 and J is TRBJ2-2; D is ambiguous. Germline lookup yields CDR1 LNHDA and CDR2 SQIVND (reference sequence). V shed 5 bases and J shed 5 bases, with 3 bases lying between them. The CDR3 totals 11 residues. The CDR3 DNA sequence: TGTGCCAGTAGTCGGACCGGGGAGCTGTTTTTT. Translated: CASSRTGELFF.

The genes are TRBV19 and TRBJ1-6, with 7 bases aligning to TRBD1. The CDR3 runs 14 residues. Trimming removed 6 bases from V and 7 bases from J; junction bases left unmatched: 6. Germline V gene sequence: CDR1 LNHDA, CDR2 SQIVND (reference sequence). DNA for the CDR3: TGTGCCAGTAGCCGACAGGGTACGAATTCACCCCTCCACTTT. This encodes CASSRQGTNSPLHF.

The chain joins TRBV19 to TRBJ1-2; TRBD1 matches 8 bases. CDR3 size: 15 residues. J lost 4 bases, V lost 4 bases, and 8 bases had no gene match. The germline V gene encodes CDR1 LNHDA and CDR2 SQIVND (reference sequence). This CDR3 reads CASSTSGTGGYGYTF. Written as DNA, the CDR3 is TGTGCCAGTAGTACCTCCGGGACAGGTGGCTATGGCTACACCTTC. The whole variable domain, filled in from reference TRBV19 and TRBJ1-2, reads DGGITQSPKYLFRKEGQNVTLSCEQNLNHDAMYWYRQDPGQGLRLIYYSQIVNDFQKGDIAEGYSVSREKKESFPLTVTSAQKNPTAFYLCASSTSGTGGYGYTFGSGTRLTVV.

This clonotype turned up a few times. This rearrangement joins TRBV24-1 to TRBJ2-7; 9 bases agree with TRBD2. J was trimmed by 4 bases and V by 4 bases; bases with no gene match: 7. This CDR3 comprises 15 residues. Germline CDR1 reads KGHDR; CDR2 reads SFDVKD. DNA of the CDR3: TGTGCCACCAGTGAGTCGCTAGCGGGGAGATACGAGCAGTACTTC. The encoded protein is CATSESLAGRYEQYF.

The chain is built from TRBV11-1 and TRBJ2-1; possibly TRBD1 for D (6 bases). V lost 5 bases, J lost 6 bases, and 20 bases lay in between. There are 16 residues in the CDR3. CDR1 is SGHAT and CDR2 is FQDESV in the germline V gene (reference sequence). The CDR3, as DNA: TGTGCCAGCAGCCTACTTAGGGGTCAACAGGGCAATGAGCAGTTCTTC. Its protein is CASSLLRGQQGNEQFF.

This clonotype appeared a single time. The chain has TRBV7-8 and TRBJ2-5; perhaps TRBD2 as D (7 bases). CDR3 length equals 14 residues. Germline V gene data show CDR1 as SGHVS and CDR2 as FQNEAQ. V was pared by 5 bases and J by 4 bases, with 14 bases between. CDR3 protein: CASSGGGGAETQYF. The CDR3, as DNA: TGTGCCAGCAGCGGCGGAGGGGGGGCAGAGACCCAGTACTTC.

A few counts support this clonotype. The chain recombines TRBV6-1 with TRBJ2-1, with D possibly matching TRBD2 (6 bases). The ends were cut back, 6 bases at V and 5 bases at J, with 14 bases in the middle. CDR1 is MNHNS and CDR2 is SASEGT in the germline V gene. The CDR3 extends over 14 amino acids. The CDR3: CASRGRGKNNEQFF. As DNA, the CDR3 is TGTGCCAGCAGGGGTCGGGGGAAAAACAATGAGCAGTTCTTC.

This clonotype was counted at least ten times. V usage is TRBV5-1 and J usage is TRBJ2-5, with TRBD2 matching 16 bases. V shed 4 bases and J 5 bases; nucleotides not matched to a gene: 2. The CDR3 sequence is 15 residues long. The germline gives CDR1 SGHRS, CDR2 YFSETQ. The CDR3 loop is CASSRGLAGGETQYF. The CDR3 bases are TGCGCCAGCAGCAGGGGACTAGCGGGAGGGGAGACCCAGTACTTC.

The rearrangement joins TRBV9 to TRBJ2-7, with 7 bases that match TRBD1. CDR3 size: 15 residues. The V segment lost 0 bases and the J segment 0 bases; nucleotides outside the gene matches: 3. Germline CDR1 and CDR2: SGDLS and YYNGEE. The CDR3, as DNA: TGTGCCAGCAGCGTAGAGGCAGGGGGCTCCTACGAGCAGTACTTC. Translated: CASSVEAGGSYEQYF.

The rearrangement links TRBV7-8 to TRBJ2-2; no clear D. V was pared by 4 bases and J by 8 bases, with 8 bases between. CDR3 length: 12 amino acids. Germline V lookup: CDR1 SGHVS, CDR2 FQNEAQ. The CDR3 coding sequence is TGTGCCAGCAGCTGGGAAACAGGGGAGCTGTTTTTT. Protein sequence: CASSWETGELFF.

In its sample, this clonotype was seen a few times. The chain uses TRBV6-2 or TRBV6-3 and TRBJ1-1; no clear D. The CDR3 extends over 15 amino acids. Germline V gives CDR1 MNHEY, CDR2 SVGEGT. The germline V and J ends were trimmed by 1 base and 6 bases, with 15 bases remaining between them. The CDR3 region is CASSYFRYGGAEAFF. CDR3 DNA: TGTGCCAGCAGTTACTTTCGATATGGTGGCGCTGAAGCTTTCTTT.

In its sample, this clonotype was seen a few times. This rearrangement joins TRBV11-2 to TRBJ2-2; D call uncertain. From germline, CDR1 is SGHAT and CDR2 FQNNGV. The CDR3 loop spans 13 amino acids. Trimming removed 5 bases from V and 4 bases from J, with 8 bases in between. The CDR3 reads CASSQVGTGELFF. DNA for the CDR3: TGTGCCAGCAGCCAAGTCGGCACCGGGGAGCTGTTTTTT.

This clonotype has ten or more counts. The chain combines TRBV5-1 with TRBJ1-4; perhaps TRBD1 as D (6 bases). The germline V gene encodes CDR1 SGHRS and CDR2 YFSETQ. Between the trimmed V and J ends, which lost 4 bases and 5 bases, there was a span of 12 bases. This CDR3 comprises 14 residues. DNA for the CDR3: TGCGCCAGCAGCCTGACAGGACGCAATGAAAAACTGTTTTTT. It codes for CASSLTGRNEKLFF.

V usage is TRBV15 and J usage is TRBJ2-2; a weak D match, TRBD2 (5 bases). Trimming stripped 7 bases from V and 1 base from J, with 7 bases between. Germline CDR1 LNHNV, CDR2 YYDKDF (reference sequence). The CDR3 covers 13 residues. This CDR3 is CATKAVNTGELFF. CDR3 sequence (DNA): TGTGCCACCAAAGCGGTGAACACCGGGGAGCTGTTTTTT.

This clonotype was seen a single time. This chain uses TRBV9 with TRBJ2-1; the match to TRBD2 covers 9 bases. V was clipped by 0 bases and J by 15 bases; unmatched bases: 4. Germline assignment: CDR1 SGDLS and CDR2 YYNGEE. This CDR3 has 12 residues. CDR3 coding DNA: TGTGCCAGCAGCGTAGTGAGCGGGAGGCTGTTCTTC. Translating it yields CASSVVSGRLFF.

In its sample, this clonotype is hyperexpanded (1% or more). The chain carries TRBV19 and TRBJ2-3; D is possibly TRBD2 (5 bases). There are 13 residues in the CDR3. Germline-derived CDR1 and CDR2 are LNHDA and SQIVND (reference sequence). The V and J ends lost 6 bases and 8 bases respectively, with 15 bases between them. Written as DNA, the CDR3 is TGTGCCAGTAGCCCGAGCGCGGGCGGTACGCAGTATTTT. Translation: CASSPSAGGTQYF.

This chain joins TRBV5-6 and TRBJ2-7, with D possibly TRBD2 on 5 matching bases. This CDR3 is built from 13 residues. V lost 3 bases and J lost 12, with 19 bases in between. From germline, CDR1 is SGHDT and CDR2 YYEEEE. The CDR3 here is CASSSKMDWDRYF. CDR3 sequence (DNA): TGTGCCAGCAGCTCGAAGATGGACTGGGATCGGTACTTC.

The DNA of the CDR3 is TGCAGTGCTAGAGGCCGACTAGCGGGGAGGCAAGAGACCCAGTACTTC. The encoded protein is CSARGRLAGRQETQYF. This chain uses TRBV20-1 with TRBJ2-5; 11 nucleotides match TRBD2. The germline gives CDR1 DFQATT, CDR2 SNEGSKA (reference sequence). Trimming at V came to 1 base and at J to 2 bases, leaving 6 bases not matched to a gene. The CDR3 consists of 16 residues.

In this sample, this clonotype turned up many times. The rearrangement links TRBV4-1 to TRBJ1-1; D remains ambiguous. The V gene's germline CDR1 is MGHRA and CDR2 YSYEKL. The CDR3 is made up of 16 amino acids. Trimming stripped 1 base from V and 3 bases from J, with 15 bases between. CDR3 amino acids: CASSQVLPLADTEAFF. CDR3 coding DNA: TGCGCCAGCAGCCAAGTCTTACCCCTGGCGGACACTGAAGCTTTCTTT.

The genes are TRBV7-2 and TRBJ2-6; the D gene is possibly TRBD1 (5 bases). Germline-derived CDR1 and CDR2 are SGHTA and FQGNSA. This CDR3 is 14 amino acids long. The ends were cut back, 7 bases at V and 3 bases at J, with 10 bases in the middle. CDR3 DNA: TGTGCCAGCACCTCAGGGTATGGGGCCAACGTCCTGACTTTC. Its protein product is CASTSGYGANVLTF.

Only one count was recorded for this clonotype. The rearrangement joins TRBV5-1 to TRBJ2-3, with 9 bases aligning to TRBD1. Germline loops: CDR1 SGHRS, CDR2 YFSETQ. V gave up 4 bases and J gave up 6 bases; unmatched junction bases: 6. The CDR3 covers 14 residues. The CDR3 protein is CASSPGQGLDTQYF. The CDR3 DNA follows: TGCGCCAGCAGCCCGGGACAGGGACTTGATACGCAGTATTTT.

The J gene is TRBJ2-3, the V gene TRBV7-8, with 11 bases identical to TRBD2. Germline CDR1 and CDR2: SGHVS and FQNEAQ. The CDR3 runs 17 residues. Losses at the gene ends were 4 bases for V and 0 bases for J; bases not matched to a gene: 6. The CDR3 reads CASSSLLAGVSTDTQYF. DNA of the CDR3: TGTGCCAGCAGCTCTTTACTAGCGGGGGTTAGCACAGATACGCAGTATTTT.

Ten or more counts support this clonotype. This chain joins TRBV6-1 and TRBJ2-7; D not certain. The CDR3 has 12 amino acids. V lost 6 bases, J lost 4 bases, and 10 bases lay in between. The germline CDR1 and CDR2 sequences are MNHNS and SASEGT. The DNA for the CDR3 is TGTGCCAGCAGCTTCAACGGGTACGAGCAGTACTTC. Its translation is CASSFNGYEQYF.

The chain joins TRBV24-1 to TRBJ2-4; TRBD1 aligns across 7 bases. There are 13 residues in the CDR3. Germline CDR1 and CDR2: KGHDR and SFDVKD. V shed 7 bases, J shed 5 bases, and the junction held 4 bases outside the gene matches. DNA of the CDR3: TGTGCCACCAGCGGACAGGCGCAAAACATTCAGTACTTC. This gives the protein CATSGQAQNIQYF.